This T cell receptor beta chain was captured by sequencing in a study of molecular identifiers for immune sequencing clone quantification. Study-wide background: In replicates, RNA from around 18,000 or 91,000 naive CD8 cells was divided five ways and four parts were sequenced.

The CD8+CD4-CCR7+CD45RA+ phenotype defined the sorted naive CD8 T cells. CDR3 length: 16 amino acids. Looked up from germline, CDR1 is LNHDA and CDR2 is SQIVND (reference sequence). V was pared by 5 bases and J by 1 base, with 17 bases between. Listed TCR primers and previously described methods were used for bulk TCR libraries. TCRdb recomputed calls from the PCR reads with MiXCR, one row per CDR3 protein. The table has over 50,000 distinct CDR3 sequences, about a third seen once; the top ten hold 3.8%. The V and J genes are TRBV19 and TRBJ1-1, with unresolved D. The sample was naive CD8+ T cells from blood, with Jurkat cell RNA spiked in. Subset in this sample: FACS-sorted CD8+CD4-CCR7+CD45RA+ naive T cells. This TCR was sampled from a human donor in good health. Some libraries in this study had Jurkat cell RNA spiked in. The CDR3 DNA is TGTGCCAGTAGTCCGACTCCGAACGTAGGGAACACTGAAGCTTTCTTT. As protein: CASSPTPNVGNTEAFF.